Ten or more counts support the clone carrying this T cell receptor (beta chain). This entry comes from a study of T-cell memory formation after mild COVID-19. 5'RACE primed from the constant segment yielded TCR alpha and TCR beta cDNA libraries bearing sample barcodes and UMIs. TCRdb re-called the 5' RACE reads through MiXCR, storing one row per CDR3 protein. This table holds about 430,000 distinct CDR3 sequences, approximately 18% found once. This TCR derives from a man in his late teens or twenties who had mild COVID-19 (a few samples of this study predate the infection). Cell type and time point are not known. Sequenced material: PBMCs or a T cell subset sorted from them (not recorded which).

The CDR3 sequence is CASSLGQSQETQYF. CDR3 in DNA: TGTGCCAGCAGCTTAGGGCAGTCCCAAGAGACCCAGTACTTC. The chain is built from TRBV7-2 and TRBJ2-5, with D uncertain. V was cut by 1 base and J by 1 base, with 7 bases left in between. Looked up from germline, CDR1 is SGHTA and CDR2 is FQGNSA. The length of the CDR3 is 14 residues.